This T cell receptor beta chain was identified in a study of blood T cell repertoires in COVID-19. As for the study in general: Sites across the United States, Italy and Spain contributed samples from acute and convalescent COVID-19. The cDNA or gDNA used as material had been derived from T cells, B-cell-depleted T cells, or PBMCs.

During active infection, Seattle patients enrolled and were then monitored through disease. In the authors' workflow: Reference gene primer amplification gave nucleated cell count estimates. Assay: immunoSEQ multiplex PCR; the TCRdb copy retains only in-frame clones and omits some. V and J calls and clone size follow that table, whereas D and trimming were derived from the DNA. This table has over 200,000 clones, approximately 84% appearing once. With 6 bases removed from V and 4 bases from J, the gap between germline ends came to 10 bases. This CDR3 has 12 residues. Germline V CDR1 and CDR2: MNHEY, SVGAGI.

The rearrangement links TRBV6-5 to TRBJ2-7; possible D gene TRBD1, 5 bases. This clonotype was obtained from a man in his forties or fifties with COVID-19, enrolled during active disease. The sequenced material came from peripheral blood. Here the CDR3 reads CASRTGPYEQYF. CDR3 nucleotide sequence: TGTGCCAGCAGAACAGGACCGTACGAGCAGTACTTC.